Listed below are T cell receptor beta chains from one sample, sequenced in a study of blood T cell repertoires in COVID-19. Libraries were prepared by immunoSEQ multiplex PCR; TCRdb keeps only in-frame clonotypes and omits some of them. In the table there are 200,000 to 300,000 clones, 88% of which are singletons. The sequenced sample was peripheral blood. These receptors were collected from a man aged 55-75 years who had recovered from COVID-19. Each CDR3 is given with its conserved first and last residue. A D gene is named only where the DNA matches it firmly. The listing skips clone size in some rows; elsewhere it reads once, few, many or a size class.

J gene | V gene | D gene | clone size | CDR3 protein | CDR3 DNA
TRBJ2-6 | TRBV4-2 | NA | NA | CASSHHRVDAGANVLTF | TGTGCCAGCAGCCACCACAGGGTGGACGCTGGGGCCAACGTCCTGACTTTC
TRBJ1-2 | TRBV21-1 | NA | NA | CASSQVGGTSRNYGYTF | TGTGCCAGCAGCCAGGTTGGGGGGACTTCTCGTAACTATGGCTACACCTTC
TRBJ1-1 | TRBV9 | NA | NA | CASSLNREMGNTEAFF | TGTGCCAGCAGCTTAAACAGGGAAATGGGGAACACTGAAGCTTTCTTT
TRBJ2-5 | TRBV4-2 | TRBD1 | NA | CASSQDPAGGAAYQETQYF | TGTGCCAGCAGCCAAGATCCTGCAGGGGGCGCGGCGTACCAAGAGACCCAGTACTTC
TRBJ2-5 | TRBV10-1 | NA | once | CASSGRAGETQYF | TGCGCCAGCAGTGGGAGGGCAGGAGAGACCCAGTACTTC
TRBJ2-7 | TRBV13 | NA | NA | CASSLRSAGPYEQYF | TGTGCCAGCAGCCTAAGGTCGGCGGGACCCTACGAGCAGTACTTC
TRBJ2-7 | TRBV6-5 | TRBD1 | NA | CASSWDRAGSYEQYF | TGTGCCAGCAGTTGGGACAGGGCCGGCTCCTACGAGCAGTACTTC
TRBJ1-5 | TRBV2 | NA | NA | CASSPVGNQPQHF | TGTGCCAGCAGTCCCGTCGGTAATCAGCCCCAGCATTTT
TRBJ2-1 | TRBV9 | TRBD1 | NA | CASSARDRYNEQFF | TGTGCCAGCAGCGCCCGGGACAGGTACAATGAGCAGTTCTTC
TRBJ2-1 | TRBV7-3 | TRBD2 | NA | CASSSKRGSYNEQFF | TGTGCCAGCAGCTCTAAGCGGGGCTCCTACAATGAGCAGTTCTTC
TRBJ2-5 | TRBV9 | NA | NA | CASSVAHGLETQYF | TGTGCCAGCAGCGTAGCCCACGGGTTAGAGACCCAGTACTTC
TRBJ2-2 | TRBV7-6 | NA | NA | CASSTVSGTGELFF | TGTGCCAGCAGCACTGTTTCGGGGACCGGGGAGCTGTTTTTT
TRBJ2-3 | TRBV27 | TRBD2 | NA | CASSSLLAGARTDTQYF | TGTGCCAGCAGTTCCCTACTAGCGGGGGCCCGCACAGATACGCAGTATTTT
TRBJ2-6 | TRBV9 | TRBD2 | many | CASSVTSGGSSGANVLTF | TGTGCCAGCAGCGTCACTAGCGGGGGAAGCTCTGGGGCCAACGTCCTGACTTTC
TRBJ1-1 | TRBV19 | NA | once | CASSRGSGLLDTEAFF | TGTGCCAGTAGTAGGGGCTCAGGGTTGTTGGACACTGAAGCTTTCTTT
TRBJ2-3 | TRBV7-3 | TRBD2 | NA | CASSAGAGADTQYF | TGTGCCAGCAGCGCCGGGGCGGGGGCAGATACGCAGTATTTT
TRBJ1-6 | TRBV5-5 | NA | NA | CASSLSGSYNSPLHF | TGTGCCAGCAGCTTATCAGGGTCCTATAATTCACCCCTCCACTTT